A single sample gave rise to the 20 T cell receptor beta chains below, sequenced in a study of T-cell memory formation after mild COVID-19 (dated by TCRdb to the early 2020s). Libraries came from 5' RACE. The run used an Illumina NovaSeq 6000. TCRdb reprocessing: public reads trimmed at Q25 with fastp, clones called with MiXCR, in-frame beta chains kept. Merged by CDR3 protein, the rows form single entries marked with the most common genes and DNA. In this sample the table shows 400,000 to 500,000 distinct CDR3 sequences, around 18% of which occur a single time. The top ten clones comprise approximately 8.1% of the sample. The sequenced sample consisted of PBMCs or a T cell subset sorted from them (not recorded which). These receptors originate from an adult woman who had mild COVID-19 (a few samples of this study predate the infection). The sample titles of this study are shuffled in the database, so cell type and time point are left out; the donor was told from shared clones.

This clonotype was counted a few times. The chain is built from TRBV30 and TRBJ1-6; D perhaps matches TRBD1 (5 bases). V was trimmed by 4 bases and J by 9 bases, leaving 13 bases between them. CDR3 length: 13 residues. Germline-derived CDR1 and CDR2 are GTSNPN and SVGIG (reference sequence). The DNA for the CDR3 is TGTGCCTGGACGGTGCTGCAGGGTTCACCCCTCCACTTT. Translation gives CAWTVLQGSPLHF.

The chain carries TRBV12-3 or TRBV12-4 and TRBJ2-1, with D perhaps given as TRBD1 or TRBD2 (5 bases each). V was shortened by 3 bases and J by 9 bases, with 18 bases between the two germline ends. The CDR3 is made up of 15 amino acids. The CDR3, as DNA: TGTGCCAGCAGTTTGGTTCAGGGAGCAAGGGGTGAGCAGTTCTTC. Translating gives CASSLVQGARGEQFF.

V and J are TRBV7-2 and TRBJ1-1; no reliable D call. Trimming removed 7 bases at V and 10 bases at J, with 19 bases between. From germline, CDR1 is SGHTA and CDR2 FQGNSA. The CDR3 covers 13 residues. CDR3 coding DNA: TGTGCCAGCACCAAATTCCGACGACCGGGAGCTTTCTTT. Translating gives CASTKFRRPGAFF.

The chain joins TRBV7-9 to TRBJ1-1; possible D gene TRBD1, 5 bases. The CDR3 loop spans 16 amino acids. Germline values: CDR1 SEHNR, CDR2 FQNEAQ (reference sequence). The ends were cut back, 3 bases at V and 1 base at J, with 15 bases in the middle. CDR3 coding DNA: TGTGCCAGCAGCTTCGGGGCCCTCAATTCGAACACTGAAGCTTTCTTT. Translation gives CASSFGALNSNTEAFF.

This clonotype was detected ten times or more. V gene TRBV27 combines with J gene TRBJ2-2; 9 bases agree with TRBD1. Germline-derived CDR1 and CDR2 are MNHEY and SMNVEV (reference sequence). Trimming removed 6 bases from V and 6 bases from J; junction bases left unmatched: 2. The CDR3 loop spans 13 amino acids. Here the CDR3 DNA reads TGTGCCAGCAGGAGACAGGGGGCCGGGGAGCTGTTTTTT. This encodes CASRRQGAGELFF.

The chain combines TRBV27 with TRBJ1-2; D might be TRBD1 (5 bases). The CDR3 loop spans 15 amino acids. Germline CDR1 reads MNHEY; CDR2 reads SMNVEV (reference sequence). V was trimmed by 6 bases and J by 5 bases, leaving 19 bases between them. The CDR3 here is CASRLQAMGGYGYTF. As DNA, the CDR3 is TGTGCCAGCAGGCTACAGGCTATGGGGGGGTATGGCTACACCTTC.

This chain's CDR3 is CASSIVDYEQYF. In DNA, the CDR3 is TGTGCCAGCAGCATAGTCGACTACGAGCAGTACTTC. The chain employs TRBV7-6 and TRBJ2-7; D gene unclear. V lost 5 bases to trimming and J lost 3 bases, with 8 bases between them. Germline V gene data show CDR1 as SGHVS and CDR2 as FNYEAQ. This CDR3 is built from 12 residues.

The chain is built from TRBV4-3 and TRBJ1-2, with a tentative D call TRBD1 (5 bases). Trimming took off 0 bases at V and 1 base at J, with 9 bases between the two ends. Germline-derived CDR1 and CDR2 are LGHNA and YSLEER. CDR3 length equals 15 residues. CDR3 in DNA: TGCGCCAGCAGCCAAGAGGGCAGGGTTAACTATGGCTACACCTTC. Encoded protein: CASSQEGRVNYGYTF.

In its sample, this clonotype was seen a few times. This rearrangement joins TRBV3-1 to TRBJ2-1; 10 bases are shared with TRBD2. The CDR3 spans 16 residues. Trimming took 3 bases from V and 7 from J; bases not matched to a gene: 9. Germline V lookup: CDR1 LGHDT, CDR2 YNNKEL (reference sequence). CDR3 in amino acids: CASSHSPSGGKNEQFF. The CDR3 DNA reads as TGTGCCAGCAGCCATTCTCCTAGCGGGGGAAAAAATGAGCAGTTCTTC.

This clonotype was counted a few times. This CDR3 is CASSTRQGWNTGELFF. The CDR3 DNA is TGTGCCAGCAGTACCCGACAGGGTTGGAACACCGGGGAGCTGTTTTTT. The V call is TRBV27, the J call TRBJ2-2; 7 positions match TRBD1. Trimming cost V 5 bases and J 1 base; bases outside gene matches: 7. Germline assignment: CDR1 MNHEY and CDR2 SMNVEV (reference sequence). The CDR3 runs to 16 residues.

This clonotype has a handful of counts. This chain links TRBV20-1 with TRBJ2-7; D uncertain. V gave up 0 bases and J gave up 2 bases, with 8 bases separating them. CDR3 size: 13 residues. CDR1 is DFQATT, CDR2 SNEGSKA, per germline (reference sequence). The DNA of the CDR3 is TGCAGTGCTAGAGAAAAGTATACCTACGAGCAGTACTTC. Its translation is CSAREKYTYEQYF.

This chain joins TRBV2 and TRBJ1-5; D might be TRBD1 (6 bases). Deletions cut 4 bases from V and 4 bases from J, with 17 bases between. CDR3 length: 16 residues. The germline V gene encodes CDR1 SNHLY and CDR2 FYNNEI. The CDR3 region is CASSGRAGALNQPQHF. CDR3 nucleotide sequence: TGTGCCAGCAGTGGGCGGGCAGGGGCATTGAATCAGCCCCAGCATTTT. The complete variable domain, with remaining parts taken from reference TRBV2 and TRBJ1-5, reads EPEVTQTPSHQVTQMGQEVILRCVPISNHLYFYWYRQILGQKVEFLVSFYNNEISEKSEIFDDQFSVERPDGSNFTLKIRSTKLEDSAMYFCASSGRAGALNQPQHFGDGTRLSIL.

The genes are TRBV21-1 and TRBJ1-5. TRBV21-1 is shown as a pseudogene. This CDR3 comprises 15 residues. CDR3: CASSKMAEVNQPQHF. For the CDR3, the DNA is TGTGCCAGCAGCAAAATGGCCGAGGTCAATCAGCCCCAGCATTTT.

The chain links TRBV6-6 to TRBJ2-5, with D maybe TRBD1 (5 bases). The germline V gene encodes CDR1 MNHNY and CDR2 SVGAGI (reference sequence). Trimming shortened V by 0 bases and J by 4 bases, and 9 bases separated the two germline ends. The CDR3 is made up of 14 amino acids. In nucleotides, the CDR3 is TGTGCCAGCAGTTACTCAGTAGGGGCAGAGACCCAGTACTTC. Encoded protein: CASSYSVGAETQYF.

CDR3 residues: CASSLSGGVSNQPQHF. The CDR3 DNA is TGTGCCAGCAGTTTATCGGGAGGGGTGAGCAATCAGCCCCAGCATTTT. V gene TRBV27 combines with J gene TRBJ1-5; TRBD1 might be the D (5 bases). CDR1 and CDR2 (germline): MNHEY, SMNVEV (reference sequence). CDR3 length equals 16 residues. Trimming stripped 0 bases from V and 1 base from J, with 10 bases between.

This clonotype was observed a few times. The rearrangement links TRBV11-2 to TRBJ2-3; possible D gene TRBD1, 6 bases. The V and J ends lost 5 bases and 3 bases respectively, with 18 bases between them. Germline lookup yields CDR1 SGHAT and CDR2 FQNNGV. The CDR3 consists of 16 residues. CDR3 sequence (DNA): TGTGCCAGCAGCCCGGGGCAGGGACAAGGTACAGATACGCAGTATTTT. As protein: CASSPGQGQGTDTQYF.

This clonotype has a handful of counts. This chain links TRBV9 with TRBJ2-7; 8 bases are shared with TRBD2. V dropped 2 bases and J dropped 3; count of bases not matched to a gene: 7. The CDR3 length is 15 residues. CDR1 SGDLS and CDR2 YYNGEE come from the germline V gene. As DNA, the CDR3 is TGTGCCAGCAGCGTGGGGACTAGTTTTAGCTACGAGCAGTACTTC. Translating gives CASSVGTSFSYEQYF.

This rearrangement joins TRBV6-5 to TRBJ2-6; D may be TRBD2 (6 bases). Per germline, CDR1 MNHEY and CDR2 SVGAGI. V was clipped by 0 bases and J by 0 bases, with 6 bases between them. The CDR3 has 16 residues. The CDR3: CASSYSDYSGANVLTF. DNA for the CDR3: TGTGCCAGCAGTTACTCGGACTACTCTGGGGCCAACGTCCTGACTTTC.

This clonotype was counted at least ten times. The chain carries TRBV18 and TRBJ1-4, with 7 bases that match TRBD1. This CDR3 is built from 15 residues. The V and J ends lost 2 bases and 7 bases, in that order; junction bases with no gene match: 7. The germline V gene encodes CDR1 KGHSH and CDR2 LQKENI. Here the CDR3 reads CASSPLTGTAEKLFF. The CDR3 nucleotides read TGTGCCAGCTCACCATTGACAGGGACGGCTGAAAAACTGTTTTTT.

In its sample, this clonotype was seen a few times. The genes are TRBV9 and TRBJ2-5; D gene ambiguous. Trimming stripped 0 bases from V and 3 bases from J, with 9 bases between. This CDR3 is 14 amino acids long. Germline CDR1 reads SGDLS; CDR2 reads YYNGEE. The CDR3: CASSVDLIKETQYF. Written as DNA, the CDR3 is TGTGCCAGCAGCGTAGATTTGATTAAAGAGACCCAGTACTTC.